This TCR beta chain was found in a study of cytomegalovirus exposure and HLA in healthy donors. Germline loops: CDR1 SGHTA, CDR2 FQGNSA. The CDR3 is 14 residues long. V was shortened by 5 bases and J by 9 bases, with 17 bases between the two germline ends. As for this clone: Its antigen remains unidentified.

Overall study findings and caveats: The study labeled 180 or so TCR beta chains cytomegalovirus-associated. That first-cohort TCR clusters tended to co-occur in the 120 or so validation repertoires was found in a later analysis.

Sequencing was performed with immunoSEQ multiplex PCR; in TCRdb, only in-frame clones are kept and a portion is missing. The data contain some 140,000 clones, approximately 84% of them singletons. The source material was PBMCs. The clonotype was recovered from a woman aged 25-40 years in good health and CMV-seronegative. This rearrangement joins TRBV7-2 to TRBJ1-5; D is unclear. The CDR3 loop is CASSGPGMGGPQHF. DNA of the CDR3: TGTGCCAGCAGCGGTCCTGGTATGGGAGGGCCCCAGCATTTT.